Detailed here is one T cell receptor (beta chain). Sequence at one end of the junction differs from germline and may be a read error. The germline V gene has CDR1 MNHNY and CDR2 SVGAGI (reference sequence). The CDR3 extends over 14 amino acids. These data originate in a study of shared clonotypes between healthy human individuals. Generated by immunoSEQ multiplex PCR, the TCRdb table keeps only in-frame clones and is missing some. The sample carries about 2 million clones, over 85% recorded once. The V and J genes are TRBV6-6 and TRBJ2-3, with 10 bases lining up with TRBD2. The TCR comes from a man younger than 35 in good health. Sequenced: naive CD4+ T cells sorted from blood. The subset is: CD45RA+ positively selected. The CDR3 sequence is CASSLGLAGETPSF. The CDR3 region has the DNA TGTGCCAGCAGTTTAGGGCTAGCGGGAGAAACGCCATCTTTT.